The 10 T cell receptor beta chains in this list originate from one sample, sequenced in a study of T cells in Graves' hyperthyroidism and ophthalmopathy. RNA transcripts provided the source from which TCR beta CDR3 regions were amplified. The HTBI set primed first-round TCR CDR3 RT-PCR. TCRdb called the multiplex PCR reads again in MiXCR, with one record for every CDR3 protein. In the table there are just under 750,000 distinct CDR3 sequences, just over 35% of which are singletons. Sequenced: blood. These TCRs come from a woman between 40 and 50 years old with Graves' hyperthyroidism.

This sequence joins TRBV6-5 and TRBJ2-2; 8 bases agree with TRBD1. Trimming at V came to 6 bases and at J to 5 bases, leaving 8 bases not matched to a gene. The germline CDR1 and CDR2 sequences are MNHEY and SVGAGI. The CDR3 is 15 residues long. CDR3 amino acids: CASRGVTGGTGELFF. DNA of the CDR3: TGTGCCAGCAGGGGGGTCACAGGGGGTACCGGGGAGCTGTTTTTT.

This clonotype was counted at least ten times. V and J are TRBV6-5 and TRBJ1-6; D unresolved. The ends were cut back, 0 bases at V and 14 bases at J, with 11 bases in the middle. The CDR3 is 13 residues long. The germline gives CDR1 MNHEY, CDR2 SVGAGI. The DNA for the CDR3 is TGTGCCAGCAGTTACTCGACGCGGAGGACCCTCCACTTT. Encoded protein: CASSYSTRRTLHF.

This clonotype was found many times. The rearrangement links TRBV7-2 to TRBJ2-5, with D hard to call. V lost 0 bases to trimming and J lost 5 bases, with 13 bases between them. The CDR3 consists of 15 residues. Germline-derived CDR1 and CDR2 are SGHTA and FQGNSA. The CDR3 region is CASSLASGPRETQYF. In nucleotides, the CDR3 is TGTGCCAGCAGCTTAGCATCAGGTCCGAGGGAGACCCAGTACTTC.

Turning to this clonotype: A much bigger clone sits one base away, suggesting this may be a read error. The genes are TRBV11-2 and TRBJ2-5, with D possibly being TRBD2 (5 bases). V lost 5 bases, J lost 5 bases, and 15 bases lay in between. Germline V gives CDR1 SGHAT, CDR2 FQNNGV. The CDR3 totals 14 residues. The CDR3 loop is CASSPPRALETQYF. The CDR3 DNA follows: TGTGCCAGCAGCCCCCCGCGGGCACTGGAGACCCAGTACTTC.

This clonotype turned up a few times. The rearrangement links TRBV10-3 to TRBJ2-7, with 9 bases lining up with TRBD1. The CDR3 is 14 residues long. Trimming took 7 bases from V and 6 from J; bases not matched to a gene: 10. CDR1 is ENHRY, CDR2 SYGVKD, per germline. The CDR3 DNA is TGTGCCATCAATCCCGGGACAGGGAGTATCGAGCAGTACTTC. Its translation: CAINPGTGSIEQYF.

This clonotype was recorded a few times. The rearrangement uses TRBV6-5 and TRBJ2-5; tentatively, D is TRBD1 (6 bases). Germline-derived CDR1 and CDR2 are MNHEY and SVGAGI. The CDR3 is 14 amino acids. The ends were cut back, 6 bases at V and 2 bases at J, with 13 bases in the middle. The CDR3 DNA follows: TGTGCCAGCAGCCTAGGGACACAACAAGAGACCCAGTACTTC. Encoded protein: CASSLGTQQETQYF.

The chain combines TRBV7-8 with TRBJ2-3, with D hard to call. Germline CDR1 and CDR2: SGHVS and FQNEAQ. Trimming cost V 3 bases and J 2 bases, with 12 bases left between them. The CDR3 extends over 15 amino acids. The CDR3 sequence: CASSFMGNPTDTQYF. The CDR3 DNA reads TGTGCCAGCAGCTTTATGGGGAACCCCACAGATACGCAGTATTTT.

With regard to this clonotype: A single base separates this from a much larger clone, so it may be a read error. V gene TRBV20-1 combines with J gene TRBJ2-5; D is unresolved. In germline, CDR1 is DFQATT, CDR2 SNEGSKA (reference sequence). V lost 3 bases to trimming and J lost 2 bases, with 10 bases between them. The CDR3 spans 13 residues. CDR3 residues: CSASDFAQETQYF. The DNA for the CDR3 is TGCAGTGCTAGTGATTTCGCGCAAGAGACCCAGTACTTC.

This clonotype showed up just a few times. The genes are TRBV29-1 and TRBJ2-2; 7 bases fit TRBD1. Germline CDR1 is SQVTM and CDR2 is ANQGSEA. The CDR3 length is 13 residues. With 6 bases clipped from V and 9 bases from J, the junction kept 10 bases outside the gene matches. For the CDR3, the DNA is TGCAGCGTACGGACAGGCCTGAGCTGGGAGCTGTTTTTT. Translating it yields CSVRTGLSWELFF.

The J gene is TRBJ2-7, the V gene TRBV29-1, with D perhaps matching TRBD1 or TRBD2 (5 bases each). This CDR3 comprises 15 residues. The germline V gene has CDR1 SQVTM and CDR2 ANQGSEA. V shed 8 bases and J shed 2 bases, with 22 bases lying between them. CDR3 residues: CSQDLPSKGPYEQYF. The CDR3, as DNA: TGCAGCCAGGACCTTCCTAGCAAGGGGCCCTACGAGCAGTACTTC.